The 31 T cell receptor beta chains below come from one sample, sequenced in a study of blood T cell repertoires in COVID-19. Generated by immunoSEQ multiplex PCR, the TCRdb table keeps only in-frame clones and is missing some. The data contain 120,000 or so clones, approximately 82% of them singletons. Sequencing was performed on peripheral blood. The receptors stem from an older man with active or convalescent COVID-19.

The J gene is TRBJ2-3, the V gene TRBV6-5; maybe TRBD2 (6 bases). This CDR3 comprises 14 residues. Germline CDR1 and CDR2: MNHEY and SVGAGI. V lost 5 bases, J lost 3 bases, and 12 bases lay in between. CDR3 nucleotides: TGTGCCAGCAGTCGGACGGGGGAGACAGATACGCAGTATTTT. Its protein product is CASSRTGETDTQYF.

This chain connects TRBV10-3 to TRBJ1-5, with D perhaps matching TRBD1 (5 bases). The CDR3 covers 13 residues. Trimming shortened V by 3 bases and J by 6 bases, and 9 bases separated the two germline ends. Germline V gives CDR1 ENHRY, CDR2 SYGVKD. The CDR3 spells CAISEGVGQPQHF. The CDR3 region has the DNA TGTGCCATCAGTGAAGGGGTCGGTCAGCCCCAGCATTTT.

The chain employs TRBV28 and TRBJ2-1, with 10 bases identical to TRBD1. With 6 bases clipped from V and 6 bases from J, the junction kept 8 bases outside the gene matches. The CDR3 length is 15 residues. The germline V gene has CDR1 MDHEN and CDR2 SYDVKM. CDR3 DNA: TGTGCCAGCAGGTCCCTGGGGACAGGGGTCAATGAGCAGTTCTTC. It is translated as CASRSLGTGVNEQFF.

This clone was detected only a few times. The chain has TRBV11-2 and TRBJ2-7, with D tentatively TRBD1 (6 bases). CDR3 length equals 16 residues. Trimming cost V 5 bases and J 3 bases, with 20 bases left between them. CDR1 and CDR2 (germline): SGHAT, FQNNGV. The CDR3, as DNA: TGTGCCAGCAGCCTCGCTCCGGGACACAGTATCTACGAGCAGTACTTC. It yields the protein CASSLAPGHSIYEQYF.

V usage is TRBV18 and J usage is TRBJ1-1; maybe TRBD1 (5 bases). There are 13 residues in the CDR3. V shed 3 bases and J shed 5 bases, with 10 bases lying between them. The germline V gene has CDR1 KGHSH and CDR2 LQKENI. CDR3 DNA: TGTGCCAGCTCACCGAGCAGGGATACTGAAGCTTTCTTT. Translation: CASSPSRDTEAFF.

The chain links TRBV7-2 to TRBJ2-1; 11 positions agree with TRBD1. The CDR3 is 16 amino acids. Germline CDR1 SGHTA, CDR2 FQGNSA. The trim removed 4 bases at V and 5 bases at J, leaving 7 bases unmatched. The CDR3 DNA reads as TGTGCCAGCAGCTCGTGGGGGACAGGGGGTAACAATGAGCAGTTCTTC. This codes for CASSSWGTGGNNEQFF.

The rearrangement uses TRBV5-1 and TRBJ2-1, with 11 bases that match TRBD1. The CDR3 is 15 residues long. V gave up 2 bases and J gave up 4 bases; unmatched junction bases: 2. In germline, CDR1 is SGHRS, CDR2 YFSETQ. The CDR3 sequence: CASSFRDRGYNEQFF. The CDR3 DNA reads TGCGCCAGCAGCTTCCGGGACAGGGGGTACAATGAGCAGTTCTTC. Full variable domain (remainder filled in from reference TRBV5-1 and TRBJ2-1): KAGVTQTPRYLIKTRGQQVTLSCSPISGHRSVSWYQQTPGQGLQFLFEYFSETQRNKGNFPGRFSGRQFSNSRSEMNVSTLELGDSALYLCASSFRDRGYNEQFFGPGTRLTVL.

This CDR3 reads CAISETDTEAFF. The DNA of the CDR3 is TGTGCCATCAGTGAGACAGACACTGAAGCTTTCTTT. The chain links TRBV10-3 to TRBJ1-1; D not resolved. This CDR3 is 12 amino acids long. Between the trimmed V and J ends, which lost 2 bases and 3 bases, there was a span of 4 bases. Per germline, CDR1 ENHRY and CDR2 SYGVKD.

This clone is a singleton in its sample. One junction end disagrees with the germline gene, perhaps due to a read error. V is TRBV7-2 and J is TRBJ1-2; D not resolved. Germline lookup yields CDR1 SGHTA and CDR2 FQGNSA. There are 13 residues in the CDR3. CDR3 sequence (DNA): TGTGCCAGCAGCTACGGGGTGGTCTATGGCTATACCTTC. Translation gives CASSYGVVYGYTF.

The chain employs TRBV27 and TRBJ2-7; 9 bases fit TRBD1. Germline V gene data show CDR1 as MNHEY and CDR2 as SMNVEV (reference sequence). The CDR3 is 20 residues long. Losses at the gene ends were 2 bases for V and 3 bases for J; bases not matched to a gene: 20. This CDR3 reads CASSLGTGSTNRRHYYEQYF. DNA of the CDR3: TGTGCCAGCAGTTTAGGGACAGGGTCAACTAATCGCCGTCACTACTACGAGCAGTACTTC.

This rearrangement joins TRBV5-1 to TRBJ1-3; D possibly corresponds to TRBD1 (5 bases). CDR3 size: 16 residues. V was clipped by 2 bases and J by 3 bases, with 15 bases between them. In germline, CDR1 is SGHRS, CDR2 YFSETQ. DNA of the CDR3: TGCGCCAGCAGCTTAGGAGGGGCGATCTTTGGAAACACCATATATTTT. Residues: CASSLGGAIFGNTIYF.

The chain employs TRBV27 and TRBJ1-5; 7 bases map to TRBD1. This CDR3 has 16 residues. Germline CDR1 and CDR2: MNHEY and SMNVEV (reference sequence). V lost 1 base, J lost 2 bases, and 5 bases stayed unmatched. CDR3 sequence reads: CASSLYEGAGNQPQHF. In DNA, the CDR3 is TGTGCCAGCAGTTTATATGAGGGGGCTGGCAATCAGCCCCAGCATTTT.

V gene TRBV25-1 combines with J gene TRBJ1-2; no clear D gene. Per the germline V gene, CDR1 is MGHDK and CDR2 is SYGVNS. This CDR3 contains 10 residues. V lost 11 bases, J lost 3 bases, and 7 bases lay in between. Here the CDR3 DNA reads TGTGCCGCCGGGGACTATGGCTACACCTTC. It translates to CAAGDYGYTF.

The CDR3 spells CASGTGGASPFF. The CDR3 DNA is TGTGCCAGTGGGACAGGGGGCGCGTCCCCGTTCTTC. The chain carries TRBV28 and TRBJ2-1; 12 bases agree with TRBD1. Germline-derived CDR1 and CDR2 are MDHEN and SYDVKM. CDR3 size: 12 residues. The V segment lost 9 bases and the J segment 15 bases; nucleotides outside the gene matches: 9. Complete variable domain (other parts from reference TRBV28 and TRBJ2-1): DVKVTQSSRYLVKRTGEKVFLECVQDMDHENMFWYRQDPGLGLRLIYFSYDVKMKEKGDIPEGYSVSREKKERFSLILESASTNQTSMYLCASGTGGASPFFGPGTRLTVL.

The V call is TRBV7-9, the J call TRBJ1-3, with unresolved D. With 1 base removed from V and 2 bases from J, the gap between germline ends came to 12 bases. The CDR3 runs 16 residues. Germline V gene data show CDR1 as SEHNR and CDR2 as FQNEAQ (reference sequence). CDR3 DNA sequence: TGTGCCAGCAGCTTAGTCCTCTTCAGGACTGGAAACACCATATATTTT. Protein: CASSLVLFRTGNTIYF.

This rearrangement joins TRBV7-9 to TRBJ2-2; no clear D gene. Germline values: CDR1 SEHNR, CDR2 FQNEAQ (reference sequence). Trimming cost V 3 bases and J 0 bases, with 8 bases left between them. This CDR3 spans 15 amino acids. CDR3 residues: CASSFISANTGELFF. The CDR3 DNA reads TGTGCCAGCAGCTTTATTTCCGCGAACACCGGGGAGCTGTTTTTT.

Written as DNA, the CDR3 is TGTGCCAGCATCACCCTCGGGCAGGGAGGGAGCAATCAGCCCCAGCATTTT. Translating it yields CASITLGQGGSNQPQHF. V gene TRBV28 combines with J gene TRBJ1-5; possibly TRBD1 for D (5 bases). The V gene lost 7 bases and the J gene lost 1 base, with 20 bases spanning the gap. This CDR3 has 17 residues. CDR1 is MDHEN and CDR2 is SYDVKM in the germline V gene.

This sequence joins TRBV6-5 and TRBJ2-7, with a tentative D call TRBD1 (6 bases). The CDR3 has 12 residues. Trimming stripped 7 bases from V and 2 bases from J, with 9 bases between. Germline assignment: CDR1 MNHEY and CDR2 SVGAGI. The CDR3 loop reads CASNGDTYEQYF. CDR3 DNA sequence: TGTGCCAGCAACGGGGACACCTACGAGCAGTACTTC.

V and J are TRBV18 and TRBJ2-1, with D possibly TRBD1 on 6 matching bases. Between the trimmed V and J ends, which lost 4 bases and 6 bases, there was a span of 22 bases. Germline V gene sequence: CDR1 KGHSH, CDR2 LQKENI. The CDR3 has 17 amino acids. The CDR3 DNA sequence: TGTGCCAGCTCACGACCGATCCCGGGACAAACCTCCAATGAGCAGTTCTTC. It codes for CASSRPIPGQTSNEQFF. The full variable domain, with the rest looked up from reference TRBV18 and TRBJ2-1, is NAGVMQNPRHLVRRRGQEARLRCSPMKGHSHVYWYRQLPEEGLKFMVYLQKENIIDESGMPKERFSAEFPKEGPSILRIQQVVRGDSAAYFCASSRPIPGQTSNEQFFGPGTRLTVL.

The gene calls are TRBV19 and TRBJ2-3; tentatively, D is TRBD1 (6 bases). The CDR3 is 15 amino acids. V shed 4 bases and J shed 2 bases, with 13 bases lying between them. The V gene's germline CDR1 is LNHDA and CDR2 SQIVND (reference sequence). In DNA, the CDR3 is TGTGCCAGTAGTACCCGGACAGACCCCACAGATACGCAGTATTTT. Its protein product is CASSTRTDPTDTQYF.

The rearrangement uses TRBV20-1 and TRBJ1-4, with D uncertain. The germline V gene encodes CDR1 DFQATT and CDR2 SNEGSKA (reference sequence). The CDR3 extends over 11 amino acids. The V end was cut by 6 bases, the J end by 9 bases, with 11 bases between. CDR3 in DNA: TGCAGTGCCCCGGATGGGCAAAAACTGTTTTTT. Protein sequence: CSAPDGQKLFF.

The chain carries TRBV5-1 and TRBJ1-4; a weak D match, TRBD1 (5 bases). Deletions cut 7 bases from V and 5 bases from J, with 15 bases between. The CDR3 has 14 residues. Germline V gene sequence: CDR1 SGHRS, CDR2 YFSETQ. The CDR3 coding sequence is TGCGCCAGCTACTCGGGCGGGGGAAATGAAAAACTGTTTTTT. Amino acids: CASYSGGGNEKLFF.

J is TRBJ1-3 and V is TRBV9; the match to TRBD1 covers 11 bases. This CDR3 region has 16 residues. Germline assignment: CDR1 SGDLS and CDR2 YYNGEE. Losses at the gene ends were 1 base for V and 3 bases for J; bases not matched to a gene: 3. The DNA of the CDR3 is TGTGCCAGCAGCGTATGGGACAGGGGGAATGGAAACACCATATATTTT. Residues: CASSVWDRGNGNTIYF.

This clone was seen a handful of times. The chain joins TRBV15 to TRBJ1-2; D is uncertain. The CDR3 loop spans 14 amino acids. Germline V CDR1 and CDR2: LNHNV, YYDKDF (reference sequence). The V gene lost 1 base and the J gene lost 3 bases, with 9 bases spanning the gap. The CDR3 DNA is TGTGCCACCAGCAGAGTAGGCGGTGACTATGGCTACACCTTC. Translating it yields CATSRVGGDYGYTF.

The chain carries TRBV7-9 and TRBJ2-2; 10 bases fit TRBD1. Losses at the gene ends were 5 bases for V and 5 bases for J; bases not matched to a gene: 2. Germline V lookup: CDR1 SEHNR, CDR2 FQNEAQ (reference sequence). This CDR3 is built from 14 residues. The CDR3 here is CASSGGQGTGELFF. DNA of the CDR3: TGTGCCAGCAGCGGGGGACAGGGGACCGGGGAGCTGTTTTTT. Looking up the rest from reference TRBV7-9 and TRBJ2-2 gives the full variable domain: DTGVSQNPRHKITKRGQNVTFRCDPISEHNRLYWYRQTLGQGPEFLTYFQNEAQLEKSRLLSDRFSAERPKGSFSTLEIQRTEQGDSAMYLCASSGGQGTGELFFGEGSRLTVL.

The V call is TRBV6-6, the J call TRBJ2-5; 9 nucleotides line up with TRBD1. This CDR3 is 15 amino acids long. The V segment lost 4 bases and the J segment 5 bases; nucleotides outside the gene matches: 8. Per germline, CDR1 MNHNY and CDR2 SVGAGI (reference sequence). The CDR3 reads CASSSPGQGLETQYF. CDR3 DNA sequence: TGTGCCAGCAGTTCTCCGGGACAGGGACTGGAGACCCAGTACTTC.

CDR3 nucleotide sequence: TGTGCCAGCAGCCAGCTGGTCGGTTACGAGCAGTACTTC. It is translated as CASSQLVGYEQYF. This chain links TRBV3-1 (or the pseudogene TRBV3-2) with TRBJ2-7; no clear D. Germline V gives CDR1 LGHDT, CDR2 YNNKEL (reference sequence). The CDR3 sequence is 13 residues long. The germline V and J ends were trimmed by 3 bases and 4 bases, with 10 bases remaining between them.

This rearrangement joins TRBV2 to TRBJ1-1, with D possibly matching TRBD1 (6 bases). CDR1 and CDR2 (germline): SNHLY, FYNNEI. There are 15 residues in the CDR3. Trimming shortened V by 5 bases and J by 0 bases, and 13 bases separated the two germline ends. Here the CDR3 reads CASSPHREMNTEAFF. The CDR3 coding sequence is TGTGCCAGCAGTCCTCACAGGGAGATGAACACTGAAGCTTTCTTT.

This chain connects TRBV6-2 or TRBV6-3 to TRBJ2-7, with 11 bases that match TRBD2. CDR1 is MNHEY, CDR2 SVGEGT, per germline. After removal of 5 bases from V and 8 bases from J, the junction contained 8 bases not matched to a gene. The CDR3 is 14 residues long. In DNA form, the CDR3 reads TGTGCCAGCAGTGCGGGACTAGCGGTTACGAAGCAGTACTTC. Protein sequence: CASSAGLAVTKQYF.

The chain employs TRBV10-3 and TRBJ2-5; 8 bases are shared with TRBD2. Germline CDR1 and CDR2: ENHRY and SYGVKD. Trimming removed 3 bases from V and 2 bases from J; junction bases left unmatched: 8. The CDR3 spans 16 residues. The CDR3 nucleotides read TGTGCCATCAGTGAAGGACTAGCCGCTTATCAAGAGACCCAGTACTTC. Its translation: CAISEGLAAYQETQYF.

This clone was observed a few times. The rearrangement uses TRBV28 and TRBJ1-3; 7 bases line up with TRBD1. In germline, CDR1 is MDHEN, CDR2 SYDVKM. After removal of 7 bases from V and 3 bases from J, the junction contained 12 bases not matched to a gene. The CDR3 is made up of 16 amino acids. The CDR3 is CASTPVGGGGGNTIYF. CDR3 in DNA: TGTGCCAGCACCCCGGTAGGAGGGGGCGGTGGAAACACCATATATTTT.